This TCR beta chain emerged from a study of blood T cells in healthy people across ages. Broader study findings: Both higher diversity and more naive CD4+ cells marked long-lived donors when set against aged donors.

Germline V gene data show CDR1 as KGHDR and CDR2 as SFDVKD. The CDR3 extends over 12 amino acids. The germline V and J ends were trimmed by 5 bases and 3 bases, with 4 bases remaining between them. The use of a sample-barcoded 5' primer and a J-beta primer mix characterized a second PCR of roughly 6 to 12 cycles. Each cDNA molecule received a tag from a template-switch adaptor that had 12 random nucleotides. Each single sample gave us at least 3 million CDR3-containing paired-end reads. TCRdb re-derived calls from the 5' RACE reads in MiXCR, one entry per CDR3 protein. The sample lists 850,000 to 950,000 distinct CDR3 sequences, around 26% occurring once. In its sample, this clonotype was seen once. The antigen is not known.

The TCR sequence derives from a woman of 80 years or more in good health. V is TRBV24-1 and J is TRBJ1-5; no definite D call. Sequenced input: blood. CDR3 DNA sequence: TGTGCCACCAGTGTTGCCAATCAGCCCCAGCATTTT. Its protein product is CATSVANQPQHF.